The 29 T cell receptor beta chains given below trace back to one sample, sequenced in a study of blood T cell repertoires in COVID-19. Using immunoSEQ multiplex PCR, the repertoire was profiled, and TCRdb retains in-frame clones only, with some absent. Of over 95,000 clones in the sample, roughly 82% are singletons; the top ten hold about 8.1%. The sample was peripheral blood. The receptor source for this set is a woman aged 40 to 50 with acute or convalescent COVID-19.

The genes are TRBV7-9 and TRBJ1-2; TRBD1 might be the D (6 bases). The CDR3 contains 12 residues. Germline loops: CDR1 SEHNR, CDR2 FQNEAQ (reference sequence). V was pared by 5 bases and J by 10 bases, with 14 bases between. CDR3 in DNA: TGTGCCAGCAGCCCTAGGACAGACCTCTACACCTTC. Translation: CASSPRTDLYTF.

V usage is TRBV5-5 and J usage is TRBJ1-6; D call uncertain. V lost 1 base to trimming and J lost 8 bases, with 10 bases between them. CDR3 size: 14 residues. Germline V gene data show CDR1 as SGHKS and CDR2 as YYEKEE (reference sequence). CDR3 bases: TGTGCCAGCAGCTTGCGGGGTTTGGATTCACCCCTCCACTTT. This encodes CASSLRGLDSPLHF.

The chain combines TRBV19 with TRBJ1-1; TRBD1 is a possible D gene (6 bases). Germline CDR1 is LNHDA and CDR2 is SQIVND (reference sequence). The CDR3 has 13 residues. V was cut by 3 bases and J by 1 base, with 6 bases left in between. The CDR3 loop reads CASSIRGNTEAFF. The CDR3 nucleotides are TGTGCCAGTAGTATCAGGGGGAACACTGAAGCTTTCTTT.

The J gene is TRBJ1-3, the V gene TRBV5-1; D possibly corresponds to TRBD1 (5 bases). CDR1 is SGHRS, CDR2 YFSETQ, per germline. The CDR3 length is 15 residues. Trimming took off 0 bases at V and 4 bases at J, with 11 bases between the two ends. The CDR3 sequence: CASSLGGLRGNTIYF. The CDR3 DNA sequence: TGCGCCAGCAGCTTGGGGGGCCTCAGGGGAAACACCATATATTTT.

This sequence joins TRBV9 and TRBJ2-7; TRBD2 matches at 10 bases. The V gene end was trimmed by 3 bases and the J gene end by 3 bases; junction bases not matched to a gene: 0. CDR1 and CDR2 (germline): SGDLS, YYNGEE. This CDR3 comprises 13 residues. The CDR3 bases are TGTGCCAGCAGCGGGACTAGCGGCTACGAGCAGTACTTC. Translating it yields CASSGTSGYEQYF.

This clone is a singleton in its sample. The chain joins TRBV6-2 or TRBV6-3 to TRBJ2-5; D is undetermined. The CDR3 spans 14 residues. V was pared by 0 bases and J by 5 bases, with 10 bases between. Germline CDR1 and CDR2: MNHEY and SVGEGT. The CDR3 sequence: CASSYSRVVETQYF. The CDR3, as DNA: TGTGCCAGCAGTTACTCCCGGGTCGTGGAGACCCAGTACTTC.

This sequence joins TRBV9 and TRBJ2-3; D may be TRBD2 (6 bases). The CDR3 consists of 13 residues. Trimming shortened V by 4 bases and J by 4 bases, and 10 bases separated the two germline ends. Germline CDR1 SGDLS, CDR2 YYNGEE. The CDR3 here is CASSFPGADTQYF. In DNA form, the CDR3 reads TGTGCCAGCAGCTTTCCGGGGGCAGATACGCAGTATTTT.

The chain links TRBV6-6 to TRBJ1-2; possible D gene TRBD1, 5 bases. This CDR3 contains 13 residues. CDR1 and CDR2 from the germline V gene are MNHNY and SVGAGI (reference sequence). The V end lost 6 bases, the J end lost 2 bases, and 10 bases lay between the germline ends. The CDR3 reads CASRDMLNYGYTF. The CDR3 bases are TGTGCCAGCAGGGACATGCTAAACTATGGCTACACCTTC.

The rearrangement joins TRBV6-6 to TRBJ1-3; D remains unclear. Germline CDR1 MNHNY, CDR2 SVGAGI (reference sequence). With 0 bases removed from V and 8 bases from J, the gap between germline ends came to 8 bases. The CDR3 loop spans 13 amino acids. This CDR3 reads CASSYSALDTIYF. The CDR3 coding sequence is TGTGCCAGCAGTTACTCGGCCTTGGACACCATATATTTT.

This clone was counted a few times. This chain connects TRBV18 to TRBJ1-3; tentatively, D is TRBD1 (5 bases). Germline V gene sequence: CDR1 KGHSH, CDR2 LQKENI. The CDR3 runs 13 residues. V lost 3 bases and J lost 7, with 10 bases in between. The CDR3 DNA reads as TGTGCCAGCTCACCCCAGGGTTACAACACCATATATTTT. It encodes CASSPQGYNTIYF.

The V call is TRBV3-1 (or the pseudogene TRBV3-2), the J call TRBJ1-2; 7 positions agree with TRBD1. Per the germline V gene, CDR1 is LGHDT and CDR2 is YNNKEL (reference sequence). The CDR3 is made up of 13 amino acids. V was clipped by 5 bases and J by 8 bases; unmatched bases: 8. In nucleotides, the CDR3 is TGTGCCAGCAGCTCTCAGGGGGTTGGCGGCTACACCTTC. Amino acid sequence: CASSSQGVGGYTF.

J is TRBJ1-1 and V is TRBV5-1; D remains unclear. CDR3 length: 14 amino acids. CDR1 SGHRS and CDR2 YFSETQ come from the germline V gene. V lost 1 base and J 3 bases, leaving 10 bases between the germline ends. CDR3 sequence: CASSLPGGYTEAFF. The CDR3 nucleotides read TGCGCCAGCAGCTTGCCGGGAGGGTACACTGAAGCTTTCTTT. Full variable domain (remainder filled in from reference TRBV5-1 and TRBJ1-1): KAGVTQTPRYLIKTRGQQVTLSCSPISGHRSVSWYQQTPGQGLQFLFEYFSETQRNKGNFPGRFSGRQFSNSRSEMNVSTLELGDSALYLCASSLPGGYTEAFFGQGTRLTVV.

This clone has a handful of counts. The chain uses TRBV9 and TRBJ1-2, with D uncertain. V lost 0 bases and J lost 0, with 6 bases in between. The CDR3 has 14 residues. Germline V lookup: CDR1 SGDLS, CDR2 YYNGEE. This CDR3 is CASSVDVTNYGYTF. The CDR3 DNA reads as TGTGCCAGCAGCGTAGATGTTACTAACTATGGCTACACCTTC.

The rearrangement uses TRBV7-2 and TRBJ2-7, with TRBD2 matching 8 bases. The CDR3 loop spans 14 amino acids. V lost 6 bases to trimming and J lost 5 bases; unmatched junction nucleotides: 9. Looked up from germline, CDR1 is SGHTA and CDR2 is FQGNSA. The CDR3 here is CASRPSGGPDEQYF. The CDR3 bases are TGTGCCAGCAGACCCAGCGGGGGACCGGACGAGCAGTACTTC.

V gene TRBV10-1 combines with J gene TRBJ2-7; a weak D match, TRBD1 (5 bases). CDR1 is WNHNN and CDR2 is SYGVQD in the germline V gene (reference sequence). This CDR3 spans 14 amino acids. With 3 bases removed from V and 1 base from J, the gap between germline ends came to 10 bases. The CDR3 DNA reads TGCGCCAGCAGTGATCTCAGGGATTCCTACGAGCAGTACTTC. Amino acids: CASSDLRDSYEQYF.

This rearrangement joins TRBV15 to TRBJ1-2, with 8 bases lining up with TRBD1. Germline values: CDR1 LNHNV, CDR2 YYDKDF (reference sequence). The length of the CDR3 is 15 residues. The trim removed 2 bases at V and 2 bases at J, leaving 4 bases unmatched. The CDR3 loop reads CATSRQGAYNYGYTF. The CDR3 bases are TGTGCCACCAGCAGACAGGGGGCGTACAACTATGGCTACACCTTC.

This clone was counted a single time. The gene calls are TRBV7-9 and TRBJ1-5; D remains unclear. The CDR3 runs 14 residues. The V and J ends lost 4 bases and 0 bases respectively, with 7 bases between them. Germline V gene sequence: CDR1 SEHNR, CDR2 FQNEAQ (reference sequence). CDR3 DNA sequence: TGTGCCAGCAGCTCTCGTAATAGCAATCAGCCCCAGCATTTT. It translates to CASSSRNSNQPQHF.

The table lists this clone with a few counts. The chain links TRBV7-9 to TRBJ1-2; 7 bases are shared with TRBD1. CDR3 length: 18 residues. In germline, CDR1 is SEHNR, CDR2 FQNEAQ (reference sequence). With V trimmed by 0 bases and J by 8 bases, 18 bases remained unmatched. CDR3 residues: CASSLAPQGQLPHGGYTF. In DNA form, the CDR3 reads TGTGCCAGCAGCTTAGCCCCGCAGGGACAGCTCCCTCATGGGGGCTACACCTTC.

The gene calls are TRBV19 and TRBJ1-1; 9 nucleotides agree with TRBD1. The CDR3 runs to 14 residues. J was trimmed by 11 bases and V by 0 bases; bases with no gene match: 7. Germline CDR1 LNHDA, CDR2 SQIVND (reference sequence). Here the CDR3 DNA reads TGTGCCAGTAGTATAGATGTTGGGACAGGGAAGGCTTTCTTT. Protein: CASSIDVGTGKAFF.

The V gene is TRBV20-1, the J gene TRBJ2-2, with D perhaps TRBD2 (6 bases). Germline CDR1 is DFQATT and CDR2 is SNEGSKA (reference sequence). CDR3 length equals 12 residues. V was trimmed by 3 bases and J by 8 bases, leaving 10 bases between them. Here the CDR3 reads CSASRGTGELFF. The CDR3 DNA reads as TGCAGTGCTAGTAGAGGGACTGGGGAGCTGTTTTTT.

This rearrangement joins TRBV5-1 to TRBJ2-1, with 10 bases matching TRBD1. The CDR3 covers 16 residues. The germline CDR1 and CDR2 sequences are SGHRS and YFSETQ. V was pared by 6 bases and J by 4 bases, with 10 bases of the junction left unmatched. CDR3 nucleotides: TGCGCCAGCAACATGGCGGACAGGGGGAGGTACAATGAGCAGTTCTTC. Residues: CASNMADRGRYNEQFF.

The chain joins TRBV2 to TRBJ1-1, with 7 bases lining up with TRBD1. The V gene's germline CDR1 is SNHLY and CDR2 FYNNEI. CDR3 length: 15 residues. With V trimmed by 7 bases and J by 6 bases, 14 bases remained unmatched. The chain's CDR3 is CASILLTGRQPEAFF. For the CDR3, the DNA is TGTGCCAGCATTCTGTTGACAGGGCGGCAACCTGAAGCTTTCTTT. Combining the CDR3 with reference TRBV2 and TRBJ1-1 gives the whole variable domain EPEVTQTPSHQVTQMGQEVILRCVPISNHLYFYWYRQILGQKVEFLVSFYNNEISEKSEIFDDQFSVERPDGSNFTLKIRSTKLEDSAMYFCASILLTGRQPEAFFGQGTRLTVV.

This chain's CDR3 is CASSYWGTNNEQFF. The CDR3 bases are TGTGCCAGCAGTTACTGGGGGACTAACAATGAGCAGTTCTTC. The V call is TRBV6-5, the J call TRBJ2-1; TRBD2 matches at 7 bases. The CDR3 runs to 14 residues. Trimming at V came to 1 base and at J to 5 bases, leaving 2 bases not matched to a gene. Germline lookup yields CDR1 MNHEY and CDR2 SVGAGI.

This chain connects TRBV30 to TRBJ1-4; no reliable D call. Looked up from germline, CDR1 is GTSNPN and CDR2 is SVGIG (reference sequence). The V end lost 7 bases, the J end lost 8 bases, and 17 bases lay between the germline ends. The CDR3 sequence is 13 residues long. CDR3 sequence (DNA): TGTGCCTCGATAGGGTCGGGAAAAGAAAAACTGTTTTTT. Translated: CASIGSGKEKLFF.

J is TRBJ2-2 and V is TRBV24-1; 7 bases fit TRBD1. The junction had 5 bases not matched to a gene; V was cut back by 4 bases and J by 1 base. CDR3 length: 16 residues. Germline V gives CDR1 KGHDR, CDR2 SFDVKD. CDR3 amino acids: CATSDAGTVNTGELFF. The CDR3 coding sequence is TGTGCCACCAGTGACGCCGGGACAGTGAACACCGGGGAGCTGTTTTTT.

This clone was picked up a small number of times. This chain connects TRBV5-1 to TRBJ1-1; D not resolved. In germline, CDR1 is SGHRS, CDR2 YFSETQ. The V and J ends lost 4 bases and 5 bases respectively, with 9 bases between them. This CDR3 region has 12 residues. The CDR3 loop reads CASSPTGTEAFF. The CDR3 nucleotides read TGCGCCAGCAGCCCGACGGGAACTGAAGCTTTCTTT.

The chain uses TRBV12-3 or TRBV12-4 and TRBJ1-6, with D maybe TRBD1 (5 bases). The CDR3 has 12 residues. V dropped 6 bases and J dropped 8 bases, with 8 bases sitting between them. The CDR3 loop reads CASSPGDSPLHF. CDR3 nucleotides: TGTGCCAGCAGCCCGGGGGATTCACCCCTCCACTTT.

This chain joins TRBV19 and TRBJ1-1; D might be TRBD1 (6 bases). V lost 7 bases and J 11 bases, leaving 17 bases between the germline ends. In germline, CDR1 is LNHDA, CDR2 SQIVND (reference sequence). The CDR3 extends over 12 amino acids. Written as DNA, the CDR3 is TGTGCCAGTACCTCCCGACAGGACCAGGCTTTCTTT. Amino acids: CASTSRQDQAFF.

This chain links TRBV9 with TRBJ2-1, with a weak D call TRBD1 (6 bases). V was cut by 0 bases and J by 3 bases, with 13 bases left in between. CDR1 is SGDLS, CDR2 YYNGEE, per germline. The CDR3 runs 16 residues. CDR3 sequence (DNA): TGTGCCAGCAGCGTAGATAGGGGGAACATCTACAATGAGCAGTTCTTC. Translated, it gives CASSVDRGNIYNEQFF.